The present TCR beta chain was sequenced within a study of shared clonotypes between healthy human individuals. Repertoires were generated with immunoSEQ multiplex PCR, while TCRdb's copy carries only in-frame clones and drops some. The repertoire holds over 2 million clones, approximately 90% seen once, with roughly 0.34% in the top ten. Germline values: CDR1 SGHNT, CDR2 YYREEE (reference sequence). The V end was cut by 4 bases, the J end by 5 bases, with 18 bases between. The CDR3 consists of 15 residues. What was sequenced was naive CD4+ T cells from PBMCs. As for subset: CD45RA+ positively selected. This receptor was taken from a man aged 18 to 29 in good health. Some clones in this sample may be carry-over from other donors' samples. The chain joins TRBV5-4 to TRBJ1-2; weak D call: TRBD1 (5 bases). Here the CDR3 DNA reads TGTGCCAGCAGCCCACCCGGGACGGCAGCGTATGGCTACACCTTC. This gives the protein CASSPPGTAAYGYTF.